Listed below are T cell receptor beta chains from one sample, sequenced in a study of regulatory T cells in long-lasting Graves disease. TCRdb passed the multiplex PCR reads through MiXCR, listing each CDR3 protein once. The profile shows fewer than 550,000 distinct CDR3 sequences, around 15% of them singletons. These records were also assigned to another study, of T cells in Graves' hyperthyroidism and ophthalmopathy.

Sequenced here: peripheral blood mononuclear cells (PBMCs), sampled at new diagnosis, from a patient treated with antithyroid drugs. Receptor source: a woman aged 40-60 years with Graves disease. Both conserved end residues are part of each CDR3. The order of the fields is D gene, J gene, clone size, V gene, CDR3 DNA, CDR3 protein. A D gene is named only where the DNA matches it firmly. The size entry is marked missing in some rows and otherwise reads once, few, many or a size class.

TRBD1 TRBJ1-2 . TRBV5-1 TGCGCCAGCAGTGGACAGGGAGAGGGCTACACCTTC CASSGQGEGYTF
TRBD2 TRBJ2-3 many TRBV11-2 TGTGCCAGCAGCTCCCCCGGGACTAGCGTAGATACGCAGTATTTT CASSSPGTSVDTQYF
. TRBJ1-4 many TRBV10-2 TGCGCCAGCAGGACCGACGGACATGAAAAACTGTTTTTT CASRTDGHEKLFF
TRBD1 TRBJ1-3 . TRBV12-3/TRBV12-4 TGTGCCAGCAGTCCCTCCAGGGGGGGCTCTGGAAACACCATATATTTT CASSPSRGGSGNTIYF
. TRBJ1-4 many TRBV3-1 TGTGCCAGCAGCCACGGACAGCTGAATGAAAAACTGTTTTTT CASSHGQLNEKLFF
TRBD2 TRBJ2-3 many TRBV11-2 TGTGCCAGCAGCCGGGGGGTGGATCTGACAGATACGCAGTATTTT CASSRGVDLTDTQYF
. TRBJ1-1 many TRBV6-5 TGTGCCAGCAGTTACTCGGTAATCGGTGAAGCTTTCTTT CASSYSVIGEAFF
. TRBJ2-6 many TRBV28 TGTGCCAGCAGTTTGGGGACTGCAAGCTCTGGGGCCAACGTCCTGACTTTC CASSLGTASSGANVLTF
. TRBJ1-6 . TRBV12-3/TRBV12-4 TGTGCCAGCAGTCGGACGGTTCCTGGGGGTAATTCACCCCTCCACTTT CASSRTVPGGNSPLHF
TRBD1 TRBJ1-1 . TRBV20-1 TGCAGTGTTCCGAGACAGGGGGCTAACACTGAAGCTTTCTTT CSVPRQGANTEAFF
TRBD1 TRBJ1-1 many TRBV5-1 TGCGCCAGCAGGGCAGGACAGGGACTGAACACTGAAGCTTTCTTT CASRAGQGLNTEAFF
TRBD1 TRBJ1-5 . TRBV7-2 TGTGCCAGCAGCTTTGGGACAGGGAGGAGCAATCAGCCCCAGCATTTT CASSFGTGRSNQPQHF
TRBD1 TRBJ1-1 many TRBV5-1 TGCGCCAGCAGCCCGGAAGTAAACGGACAGGGCGCCACTGAAGCTTTCTTT CASSPEVNGQGATEAFF
. TRBJ1-2 . TRBV5-1 TGCGCCAGCAGCCCACTGAACGGCTCGCATGGCTACACCTTC CASSPLNGSHGYTF
. TRBJ2-7 few TRBV2 TGTGCCAGCAGTCCAACAGGGCCATCAACTTACGAGCAGTACTTC CASSPTGPSTYEQYF
. TRBJ2-1 many TRBV9 TGTGCCAGCACCCCCCGAAGGGACGACAATGAGCAGTTCTTC CASTPRRDDNEQFF
TRBD1 TRBJ1-6 . TRBV28 TGTGCCAGCAGTGGTAGGGGGCTAGTAGGTTCACCCCTCCACTTT CASSGRGLVGSPLHF
TRBD1 TRBJ2-7 many TRBV13 TGTGCCAGCAGCCTCCGAGGGGGCGGCACCAACGAGCAGTACTTC CASSLRGGGTNEQYF
. TRBJ1-1 many TRBV18 TGTGCCAGCTCAGTTACACCGGGCACTGAAGCTTTCTTT CASSVTPGTEAFF
TRBD1 TRBJ2-5 . TRBV29-1 TGCAGCGTGGAACCGGGACAGGGGTTCCAAGAGACCCAGTACTTC CSVEPGQGFQETQYF
. TRBJ2-2 many TRBV30 TGTGCCTGGAGGGCCATAAACACCGGGGAGCTGTTTTTT CAWRAINTGELFF
. TRBJ1-1 many TRBV11-2 TGTGCCAGCAGCTTAGATACGCAGCACGCTGAAGCTTTCTTT CASSLDTQHAEAFF
. TRBJ2-7 many TRBV6-1 TGTGCCAGCAGCAACAACAACGGTCCTCGGAGCGAGCAGTACTTC CASSNNNGPRSEQYF
TRBD2 TRBJ2-1 many TRBV7-6 TGTGCCAGCAGCCTCCTAGCGGGGGGGCACAATGAGCAGTTCTTC CASSLLAGGHNEQFF
. TRBJ1-2 few TRBV29-1 TGCAGCGTTGATATCCAACAGGGTAGCCATGGCTACACCTTC CSVDIQQGSHGYTF
. TRBJ1-1 . TRBV20-1 TGCAGTGCTAGACCGACAGAGGAAGCTTTCTTT CSARPTEEAFF
. TRBJ2-7 many TRBV11-2 TGTGCCAGCAGCTTCTCACAGGGCTACGAGCAGTACTTC CASSFSQGYEQYF
. TRBJ2-1 . TRBV11-3 TGTGCCAGCAGCTTAGATGGGGGAACGAATGAGCAGTTCTTC CASSLDGGTNEQFF
TRBD1 TRBJ2-5 many TRBV30 TGTGCCTGGAGTCGGGACAGTCAAGAGACCCAGTACTTC CAWSRDSQETQYF
. TRBJ2-3 . TRBV4-1 TGCGCCAGCAGCCAAGTGGGACTCCGCGTAGATACGCAGTATTTT CASSQVGLRVDTQYF
. TRBJ2-2 . TRBV11-2 TGTGCCAGCAGTCAAAACGCACTACCCAAAACGAACACCGGGGAGCTGTTTTTT CASSQNALPKTNTGELFF
TRBD1 TRBJ2-3 . TRBV19 TGTGCCAGTAGTATAGTAATCGGGACAGGGCTAGATACGCAGTATTTT CASSIVIGTGLDTQYF
. TRBJ2-7 many TRBV6-5 TGTGCCAGCAGTTACTCTAGCGATTCACAGTACTTC CASSYSSDSQYF
. TRBJ1-2 many TRBV3-1 TGTGCCAGCAGCCAATCTGCGCTACCCGACTATGGCTACACCTTC CASSQSALPDYGYTF
. TRBJ1-5 . TRBV20-1 TGCAGTGCTATCGATAGCAATCAGCCCCAGCATTTT CSAIDSNQPQHF
. TRBJ1-3 many TRBV30 TGTGGCCTGGATAAGACATCGGGAAACACCATATATTTT CGLDKTSGNTIYF
. TRBJ1-6 few TRBV9 TGTGCCAGCAGCGTCGGGACGGTCTATAATTCACCCCTCCACTTT CASSVGTVYNSPLHF